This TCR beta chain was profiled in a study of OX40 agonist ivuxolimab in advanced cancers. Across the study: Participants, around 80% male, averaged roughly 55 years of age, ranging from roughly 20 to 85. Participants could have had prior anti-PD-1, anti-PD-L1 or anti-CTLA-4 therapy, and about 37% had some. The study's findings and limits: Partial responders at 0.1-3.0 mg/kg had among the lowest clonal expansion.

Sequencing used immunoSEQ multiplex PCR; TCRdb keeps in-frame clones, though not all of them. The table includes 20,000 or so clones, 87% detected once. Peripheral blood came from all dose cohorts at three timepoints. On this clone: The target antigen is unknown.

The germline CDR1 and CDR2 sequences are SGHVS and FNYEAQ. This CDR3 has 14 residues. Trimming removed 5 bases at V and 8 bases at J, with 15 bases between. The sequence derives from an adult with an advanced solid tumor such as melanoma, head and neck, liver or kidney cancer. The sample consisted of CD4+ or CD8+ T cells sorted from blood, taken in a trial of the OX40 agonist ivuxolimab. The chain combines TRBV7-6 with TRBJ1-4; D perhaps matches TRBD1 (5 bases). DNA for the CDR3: TGTGCCAGCAGCCCATTAGGGGATTGGGAAAAACTGTTTTTT. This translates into CASSPLGDWEKLFF.